This TCR beta chain is from a study of Ad26.COV2.S vaccination and SARS-CoV-2 variants. As to treatment: over 15 received Ad26.COV2.S at low or high dose, single or two shots; about five received placebo; per-sample allocation not given. Specimens were obtained on day 63 following the first vaccine or placebo injection. Vaccination used an Ad26 vector expressing Wuhan-strain SARS-CoV-2 spike. The germline V gene has CDR1 LNHDA and CDR2 SQIVND (reference sequence). The CDR3 loop spans 14 amino acids. With 5 bases removed from V and 6 bases from J, the gap between germline ends came to 15 bases. TCRdb's table, derived via immunoSEQ multiplex PCR, lists solely in-frame clones and lacks some. The sample includes hundreds of thousands of clones, approximately 83% of them seen just once.

The specimen was peripheral blood, collected in a trial of Ad26.COV2.S vaccine versus placebo. The TCR sequence derives from a person between 18 and 59 years old who received the Ad26.COV2.S COVID-19 vaccine or a placebo. The chain is built from TRBV19 and TRBJ2-3; D perhaps matches TRBD1 (6 bases). CDR3 amino acids: CASSPRGISDTQYF. The CDR3, as DNA: TGTGCCAGTAGTCCCAGGGGAATCAGTGATACGCAGTATTTT.